The rows below give T cell receptor beta chains drawn from one sample of a study of OX40 agonist ivuxolimab in advanced cancers. Clones were sequenced by immunoSEQ multiplex PCR, and TCRdb holds only the in-frame ones, with some missing. The profile shows about 65,000 clones, approximately 89% of them singletons. The specimen was CD4+ or CD8+ T cells sorted from blood, collected in a trial of the OX40 agonist ivuxolimab. The origin of the receptors is an adult with an advanced solid tumor such as melanoma, head and neck, liver or kidney cancer. The conserved cysteine and the conserved F or W are not part of the CDR3 here. Fields, in order: D gene, V gene, CDR3 protein. A D gene is named only where the DNA matches it firmly.

NA TRBV30 AWSVIGPTNEKLF
TRBD1 TRBV4-2 ASSHDTGGNQPQH
TRBD1 TRBV27 ASRTGQGTDTQY
TRBD1 TRBV2 ASKGLNTGGGETQY
NA TRBV27 ASSSKAWAPYNEQF
TRBD2 TRBV19 ASSKAGGLNKNIQY
NA TRBV25-1 ASSALTGRNTIY
NA TRBV2 ASSEGRKIYSNQPQH
TRBD2 TRBV27 ASSLSGRGREQY
TRBD1 TRBV6-5 ASSLNRGQVYGYT
TRBD1 TRBV19 ASSIGRGLGQPQH
NA TRBV7-9 ASSFEGRAYEKLF
TRBD1 TRBV6-5 ASSYGTGGSLEQY
NA TRBV10-3 AISEPTWKGLNTEAF
NA TRBV7-6 ASSGRDGEAF
TRBD1 TRBV6-1 ASTPGTGILDTQY
NA TRBV6-1 ASSRELLTGEKLF
NA TRBV5-1 ASSQDGSSYNEQF
TRBD1 TRBV6-1 ASRRGGVENQPQH
TRBD1 TRBV7-9 ASSSTGGNYGYT
NA TRBV5-1 ASSLTRGRSKTQY
NA TRBV7-5 ARSLVPRLRRGQPQH
TRBD1 TRBV18 ASSPNRGQDEKLF
NA TRBV5-4 ASSLVGVDTEAF
NA TRBV29-1 SVRSRIEQF
NA TRBV18 ASSTLGGGAYEQH
TRBD1 TRBV6-6 ASSSRDRVNHKQY
NA TRBV6-6 ASSYGTSSEAF
TRBD1 TRBV5-1 ASSTTTGGGREQY
TRBD1 TRBV4-2 ASSQAEGQNYGYT
TRBD2 TRBV5-1 ASSPRTSDPDTQY
NA TRBV30 AWAEGAGANVLT
NA TRBV7-9 ASDSPNTEAF
TRBD1 TRBV4-2 ASSQTRQGGNSPLH
NA TRBV6-5 ASRDNGFSGNTIY
TRBD2 TRBV27 ASRRLAGSYEQY
NA TRBV7-2 ASSLAGPGPDTQY
NA TRBV5-4 ASSQDSRSYEQY
NA TRBV12-5 ASGLVGGYEQY
TRBD1 TRBV11-2 ASSSNLDRDKY
NA TRBV21-1 ASSKGGNEQF
TRBD1 TRBV18 ASSKTGGRDTQY
NA TRBV2 ASRRGGETQY
TRBD2 TRBV5-1 ATSPLAGFYEQY
NA TRBV6-1 ASSETGSTDTQY
NA TRBV7-6 ASSLNDWGTNTEAF